This TCR beta chain was captured by sequencing in a study of blood T cells in healthy people across ages (dated by TCRdb to 2013 to 2016). Regarding the complete study: In model experiments, roughly one uniquely barcoded TCR beta cDNA molecule per two T cells was captured by template switching. For two donors (one aged 18 to 30 and one aged 80 or older), the study analyzed two additional independent replicas of 1 million unique cDNA reads from the same blood draw. Age-related changes in TCR beta repertoire diversity were measured in the study by deep sequencing normalized with unique cDNA molecular identifiers. To avoid experimental bias, donors of different ages were spread randomly across the sequencing lanes. Four age groups were formed from the donors: young (average approximately 17 years), middle-aged (less than 40), aged (about 62) and long-lived (roughly 88).

A remark on this clonotype: No cognate antigen has been identified for it. Base quality data are lacking; no much larger clone is found one base away.

The library was built by means of 5' RACE. The reads were generated on an Illumina HiSeq 2500. The second PCR ran for about 6 to 11 cycles and used a J-beta primer mix along with a sample-barcoded 5' primer. A unique molecular identifier was introduced onto each TCR beta cDNA molecule by a template-switch 5' adaptor carrying 12 random nucleotides. Each sample yielded at least 3 million CDR3-containing paired-end reads. First-strand cDNA was synthesized from all RNA with the Mint cDNA synthesis kit, primed by a TRBC-specific oligonucleotide. All cDNA was treated with uracil-DNA glycosylase and then went through a first 18-cycle PCR with the universal primers M1SS and BC2_uni_R. In the paper's pipeline: Normalization of each sample was performed by random selection of 1 million high-quality reads, each carrying a distinct molecular identifier. Reads sharing molecular identifiers were discarded rather than binned into consensus sequences. CDR3 identification, clonotype clustering and error correction used MiTCR with a Q25 quality threshold and the strictest error-elimination algorithm. A nonparametric unseen species model with Euler transformation was used to estimate a lower bound on total TCR beta diversity. Through fastp at Q25 and MiXCR, TCRdb rebuilt clones from the public reads, retaining in-frame beta chains. Entries that share a CDR3 protein sequence are merged under the most common genes and DNA. These V and J calls rely on TCRdb rather than the paper's analysis. The sample table contains approximately 730,000 distinct CDR3 sequences; only one count was recorded for 43% of them. The top ten hold about 20% of the sample.

The V and J ends are trimmed by 1 base and 5 bases, leaving 11 bases between them. The CDR3 runs 14 amino acids, cysteine and phenylalanine included. CDR3 DNA only is kept here, 42 bases in frame from base 1. CDR1 SGHTA and CDR2 FQGNSA were looked up in the germline V gene. The donors were 40 or so Caucasian individuals from Russia, aged about 6 to 95 years, who were systemically healthy. Approximately 11 milliliters of peripheral blood were drawn from each donor into EDTA-treated Vacutainer tubes. Ficoll-Paque density-gradient centrifugation was used to isolate PBMCs, with at least 7 million obtained per sample. Trizol reagent was used to extract total RNA from PBMCs, with at least 5 micrograms per sample. Naive CD45RAhigh/CD27high T cell percentages were measured by flow cytometry on a PBMC aliquot from every donor. Study-wide findings and limitations: Because profiling used bulk unsorted PBMCs, naive and antigen-experienced compartments could not be compared conclusively. Compared with the aged group, the long-lived group had more naive CD4+ T cells, fewer expanded clones and increased TCR diversity, a pattern suggesting age selection. Observed TCR beta diversity per million T cells fell roughly linearly with age, and a significant reduction was already apparent by age about 43. Estimates of total diversity based on one million sequenced T cells were regarded as lower bounds and as underestimates. Donor CMV infection status was unknown, potentially confounding age-related changes in expanded clonotypes. The percentage of naive T cells measured by flow cytometry correlated strongly with observed TCR beta diversity.

The sequenced sample consisted of blood. The chain uses TRBV7-2 and TRBJ1-1, and perhaps TRBD1 as D gene, on 5 matching bases. This clonotype was obtained from a woman aged 60-70 years in good health. The DNA sequence is as follows: TGTGCCAGCAGCTTAGTTGTGGGGCTAACTGAAGCTTTCTTT. Its product reads: CASSLVVGLTEAFF.